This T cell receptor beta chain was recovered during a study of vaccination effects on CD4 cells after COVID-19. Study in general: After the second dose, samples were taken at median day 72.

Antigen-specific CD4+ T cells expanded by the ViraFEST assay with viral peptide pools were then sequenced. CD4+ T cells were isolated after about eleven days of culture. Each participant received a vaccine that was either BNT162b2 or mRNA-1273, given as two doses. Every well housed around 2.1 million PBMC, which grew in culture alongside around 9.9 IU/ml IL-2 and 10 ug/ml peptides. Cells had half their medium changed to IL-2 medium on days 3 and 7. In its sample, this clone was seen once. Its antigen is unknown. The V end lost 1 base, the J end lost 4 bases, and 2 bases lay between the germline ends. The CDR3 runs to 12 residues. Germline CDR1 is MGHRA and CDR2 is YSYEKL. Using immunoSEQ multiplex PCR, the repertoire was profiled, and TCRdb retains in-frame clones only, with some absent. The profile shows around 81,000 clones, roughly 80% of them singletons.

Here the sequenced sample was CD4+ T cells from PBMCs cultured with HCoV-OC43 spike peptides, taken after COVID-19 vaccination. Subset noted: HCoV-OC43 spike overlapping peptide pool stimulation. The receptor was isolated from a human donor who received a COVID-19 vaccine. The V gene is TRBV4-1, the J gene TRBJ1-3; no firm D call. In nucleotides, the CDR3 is TGCGCCAGCAGCCAAGGGGGAAACACCATATATTTT. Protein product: CASSQGGNTIYF.